A selection of T cell receptor beta chains follows, all from one sample in a study of cytomegalovirus exposure and HLA in healthy donors. The protocol was immunoSEQ multiplex PCR, while the TCRdb copy is restricted to in-frame clones and leaves out a portion. The listing records under 60,000 clones. The sequenced sample consisted of PBMCs. The source of these receptors is a woman in her 30s in good health and CMV-seropositive. Both conserved end residues are part of each CDR3. A D gene is named only where the DNA matches it firmly. The size entry is marked missing in some rows and otherwise reads once, few, many or a size class.

v_gene,j_gene,abundance,d_gene,CDR3nt,CDR3aa
TRBV6-5,TRBJ1-1,NA,TRBD1,TGTGCCAGCAATACAGGGGGGATCACTGAAGCTTTCTTT,CASNTGGITEAFF
TRBV11-3,TRBJ1-1,NA,TRBD1,TGTGCCAGCAGCTCCGGACAGGTATCTGAAGCTTTCTTT,CASSSGQVSEAFF
TRBV6-6,TRBJ1-4,NA,TRBD1,TGTGCCAGCAGTTACAGGGGGCGGGATGAAAAACTGTTTTTT,CASSYRGRDEKLFF
TRBV14,TRBJ2-5,NA,TRBD1,TGTGCCAGCAGCCAAAACCACCGGGACAGAATTCAAGAGGCCCAGTACTTC,CASSQNHRDRIQEAQYF
TRBV5-1,TRBJ2-5,NA,TRBD2,TGCGCCAGCAGCTTGTCTCCGTCCGGGACTAGCGGTCCCCAGTACTTC,CASSLSPSGTSGPQYF
TRBV19,TRBJ1-1,NA,TRBD1,TGTGCCAGTAGTAAGGGGGCCCAGGGGTCGAACACTGAAGCTTTCTTT,CASSKGAQGSNTEAFF
TRBV13,TRBJ1-3,NA,NA,TGTGCCAGCAGCTCCCAGGGGATCGGAAACACCATATATTTT,CASSSQGIGNTIYF
TRBV6-4,TRBJ2-3,NA,TRBD2,TGTGCCAGCAGCCGTCTAGCGGGAGGGGCAGATACGCAGTATTTT,CASSRLAGGADTQYF
TRBV19,TRBJ2-1,NA,TRBD2,TGTGCCAGTTCCGCGGGAGAAGCTGCTGGTGAGCAGTTCTTC,CASSAGEAAGEQFF
TRBV4-1,TRBJ2-2,NA,TRBD2,TGCGCCAGCAGCCAGGGACTAGCGGGGACTCTTGACGGGGAGCTGTTTTTT,CASSQGLAGTLDGELFF
TRBV29-1,TRBJ2-7,NA,TRBD2,TGCAGCGTTGATGGCGGGAGGGCCTACGAGCAGTACTTC,CSVDGGRAYEQYF
TRBV28,TRBJ1-6,NA,TRBD1,TGTGCCAGCAGCCGACCGGGACAGGGCGATTCACCCCTCCACTTT,CASSRPGQGDSPLHF
TRBV30,TRBJ2-3,NA,TRBD2,TGTGCCTGGAGTTTGGGGGGGAGCACAGATACGCAGTATTTT,CAWSLGGSTDTQYF
TRBV9,TRBJ2-7,NA,NA,TGTGCCAGCAGCGTAGCACAGGCTTACGAGCAGTACTTC,CASSVAQAYEQYF
TRBV29-1,TRBJ2-1,NA,TRBD2,TGCAGCGTTGGACTAGCGGGAGGGTTCAATGAGCAGTTCTTC,CSVGLAGGFNEQFF
TRBV19,TRBJ1-2,NA,NA,TGTGCCAGTAGTATACCCGGGGGGCCCAGAGATGGCTACACCTTC,CASSIPGGPRDGYTF
TRBV7-9,TRBJ2-3,NA,TRBD2,TGTGCCAGCAGTTTACCTGGCGGGAGGTTGTATAGCACAGATACGCAGTATTTT,CASSLPGGRLYSTDTQYF
TRBV30,TRBJ1-2,NA,TRBD1,TGTGCCTGGAGCCCAGGGGGGCCCGGGATTTCCTATGGCTACACCTTC,CAWSPGGPGISYGYTF
TRBV7-7,TRBJ2-2,NA,NA,TGTGCTAGCAGCTTAAGAGAGAACACCGGGGAGCTGTTTTTT,CASSLRENTGELFF
TRBV13,TRBJ1-2,NA,NA,TGTGCCAGCAGCTTAGCAGCAGACAGGCGGAACTATGGCTACACCTTC,CASSLAADRRNYGYTF
TRBV5-6,TRBJ1-2,NA,NA,TGTGCCAGCAGCTTGGTGGGCCTTAACTATGGCTACACCTTC,CASSLVGLNYGYTF
TRBV5-1,TRBJ2-3,NA,TRBD2,TGCGCCAGCAGCTGGGAGGGGCGGAGCGGGAGGTCCACAGATACGCAGTATTTT,CASSWEGRSGRSTDTQYF
TRBV5-1,TRBJ2-7,NA,NA,TGCGCCAGCAGCTTGGCCGGTGGAGAAGTCTACGAGCAGTACTTC,CASSLAGGEVYEQYF
TRBV6-5,TRBJ2-1,NA,TRBD1,TGTGCCAGCAGTTACAACAGGGGTGTCCATGAGCAGTTCTTC,CASSYNRGVHEQFF
TRBV30,TRBJ2-7,NA,TRBD2,TGTGCCTGGAGTGTACTGGGACTAGCGGGATGGCAGTACTTC,CAWSVLGLAGWQYF
TRBV6-5,TRBJ1-1,NA,NA,TGTGCCAGCAGTGTACAGGGTTGGGCTGAAGCTTTCTTT,CASSVQGWAEAFF
TRBV28,TRBJ2-7,NA,NA,TGTGCCAGCAGTCCCACGCGGCAGGGCCACGAGCAGTACTTC,CASSPTRQGHEQYF
TRBV6-1,TRBJ1-2,NA,TRBD1,TGTGCCAGCAGTGGAACAATTGGACAGGGGGCTGATGGTGGCTACACCTTC,CASSGTIGQGADGGYTF
TRBV30,TRBJ2-7,NA,NA,TGTGCCTGGAGTGTATTAGAATACGAGCAGTACTTC,CAWSVLEYEQYF
TRBV5-1,TRBJ2-7,NA,NA,TGCGCCAGCAGCTTGGTGGCTTCGGTAGCGGGACAGATCTACGAGCAGTACTTC,CASSLVASVAGQIYEQYF
TRBV6-5,TRBJ2-3,medium-sized,TRBD2,TGTGCCAGCAGGAACGGACTAGCGGGCACAGATACGCAGTATTTT,CASRNGLAGTDTQYF
TRBV19,TRBJ1-2,NA,NA,TGTGCCAGTAGTATTAGGGAGCAGAACGGCTATGGCTACACCTTC,CASSIREQNGYGYTF
TRBV7-8,TRBJ2-7,NA,TRBD1,TGTGCCAGCAGCTCCGGGCGGACAGGGACTTACGAGCAGTACTTC,CASSSGRTGTYEQYF
TRBV29-1,TRBJ1-1,NA,NA,TGCAGCGTTGAGCGGGGCATCACTGAAGCTTTCTTT,CSVERGITEAFF
TRBV5-1,TRBJ2-1,NA,TRBD2,TGCGCCAGCAGAAGGATGGTAGCGGGAACCTACAATGAGCAGTTCTTC,CASRRMVAGTYNEQFF
TRBV19,TRBJ2-3,NA,TRBD2,TGTGCCAGTAGTATCTTAGCGGGTACGCAGTATTTT,CASSILAGTQYF
TRBV11-2,TRBJ1-1,NA,NA,TGTGCCAGCAGCTTCAGGGTCATGAACACTGAAGCTTTCTTT,CASSFRVMNTEAFF
TRBV28,TRBJ2-5,NA,NA,TGTGCCAGCATCTCTGGGACACAAGAGACCCAGTACTTC,CASISGTQETQYF
TRBV30,TRBJ2-3,NA,NA,TGTGCCTGGAGTACCGGGAATACGCAGTATTTT,CAWSTGNTQYF
TRBV4-2,TRBJ1-2,NA,NA,TGTGCCAGCAGCCGGCACTATGGCTACACCTTC,CASSRHYGYTF
TRBV29-1,TRBJ2-1,NA,NA,TGCAGCGTTGAAGGGCCGGACAGAAGCACCTACAATGAGCAGTTCTTC,CSVEGPDRSTYNEQFF
TRBV9,TRBJ2-1,NA,TRBD2,TGTGCCAGCACGGGGCCGGTAGCGGGAGACAATGAGCAGTTCTTC,CASTGPVAGDNEQFF
TRBV7-9,TRBJ2-3,NA,NA,TGTGCCAGCAGCTTAGATAGACAAACATCCACAGATACGCAGTATTTT,CASSLDRQTSTDTQYF
TRBV28,TRBJ1-2,NA,NA,TGTGCCAGCAGTCCCCAACTAACGGGACTGGGTGGCTACACCTTC,CASSPQLTGLGGYTF
TRBV7-9,TRBJ1-6,NA,NA,TGTGCCAGCAGCCTTTGGGGAGGGGACTCACCCCTCCACTTT,CASSLWGGDSPLHF
TRBV9,TRBJ2-2,NA,NA,TGTGCCAGCAGCTTCACGGGAGAGAGCGGGGAGCTGTTTTTT,CASSFTGESGELFF